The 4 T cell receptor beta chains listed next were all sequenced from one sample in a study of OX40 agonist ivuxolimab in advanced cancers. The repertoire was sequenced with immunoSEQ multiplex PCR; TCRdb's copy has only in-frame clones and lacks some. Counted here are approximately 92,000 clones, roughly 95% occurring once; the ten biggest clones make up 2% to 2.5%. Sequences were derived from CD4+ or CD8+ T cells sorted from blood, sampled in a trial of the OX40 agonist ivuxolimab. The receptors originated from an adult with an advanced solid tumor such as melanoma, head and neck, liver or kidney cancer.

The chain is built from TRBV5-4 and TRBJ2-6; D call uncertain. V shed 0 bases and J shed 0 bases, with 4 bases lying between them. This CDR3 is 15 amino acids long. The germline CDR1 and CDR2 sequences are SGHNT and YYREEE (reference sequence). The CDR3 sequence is CASSLGDSGANVLTF. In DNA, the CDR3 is TGTGCCAGCAGCTTGGGCGACTCTGGGGCCAACGTCCTGACTTTC.

In nucleotides, the CDR3 is TGTGCCAGCAGTGAAAAAGGTTTAAGCGGGGAGCTGTTTTTT. This encodes CASSEKGLSGELFF. The chain links TRBV6-1 to TRBJ2-2; D remains unclear. V lost 2 bases to trimming and J lost 7 bases, with 11 bases between them. The germline CDR1 and CDR2 sequences are MNHNS and SASEGT. The CDR3 is 14 residues long.

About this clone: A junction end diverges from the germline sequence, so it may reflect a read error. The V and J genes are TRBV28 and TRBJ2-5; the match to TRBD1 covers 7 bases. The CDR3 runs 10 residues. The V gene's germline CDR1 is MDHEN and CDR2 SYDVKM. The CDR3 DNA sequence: TGCCCGGGGACAGAAGAGACCCAGTACTTC. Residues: CPGTEETQYF.

The CDR3 sequence is CASSVAGTQGLNTEAFF. In nucleotides, the CDR3 is TGTGCCAGCAGCGTAGCCGGGACCCAAGGCCTGAACACTGAAGCTTTCTTT. The chain uses TRBV9 and TRBJ1-1; possibly TRBD1 for D (5 bases). Per the germline V gene, CDR1 is SGDLS and CDR2 is YYNGEE. The V gene lost 0 bases and the J gene lost 0 bases, with 15 bases spanning the gap. This CDR3 comprises 17 residues.